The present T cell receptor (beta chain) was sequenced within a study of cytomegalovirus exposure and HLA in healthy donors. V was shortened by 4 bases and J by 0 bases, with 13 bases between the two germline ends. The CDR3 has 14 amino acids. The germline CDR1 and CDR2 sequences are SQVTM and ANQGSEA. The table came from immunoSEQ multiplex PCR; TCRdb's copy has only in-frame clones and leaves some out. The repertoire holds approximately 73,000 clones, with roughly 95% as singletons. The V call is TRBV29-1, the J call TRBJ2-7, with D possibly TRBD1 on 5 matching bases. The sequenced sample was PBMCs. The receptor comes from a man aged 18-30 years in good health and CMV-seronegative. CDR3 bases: TGCAGCGTTGGGGGTGACAGCATCTCCTACGAGCAGTACTTC. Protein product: CSVGGDSISYEQYF.